This T cell receptor (beta chain) was retrieved from a study of neurological immune-mediated disorders. Germline CDR1 and CDR2: DFQATT and SNEGSKA (reference sequence). With 4 bases clipped from V and 0 bases from J, the junction kept 8 bases outside the gene matches. The CDR3 is 15 amino acids. This clonotype occurred many times. TCRdb passed the 5' RACE reads through MiXCR, listing each CDR3 protein once. Among nearly 30,000 distinct CDR3 sequences listed, 9% to 14% were seen once. Sequencing input: PBMCs. This sequence joins TRBV20-1 and TRBJ2-7; 8 positions agree with TRBD1. The receptor was derived from a woman in her sixties in good health. CDR3 nucleotide sequence: TGCAGTGCTACTAAACTTGGACAGGGCTCCTACGAGCAGTACTTC. Its protein product is CSATKLGQGSYEQYF.